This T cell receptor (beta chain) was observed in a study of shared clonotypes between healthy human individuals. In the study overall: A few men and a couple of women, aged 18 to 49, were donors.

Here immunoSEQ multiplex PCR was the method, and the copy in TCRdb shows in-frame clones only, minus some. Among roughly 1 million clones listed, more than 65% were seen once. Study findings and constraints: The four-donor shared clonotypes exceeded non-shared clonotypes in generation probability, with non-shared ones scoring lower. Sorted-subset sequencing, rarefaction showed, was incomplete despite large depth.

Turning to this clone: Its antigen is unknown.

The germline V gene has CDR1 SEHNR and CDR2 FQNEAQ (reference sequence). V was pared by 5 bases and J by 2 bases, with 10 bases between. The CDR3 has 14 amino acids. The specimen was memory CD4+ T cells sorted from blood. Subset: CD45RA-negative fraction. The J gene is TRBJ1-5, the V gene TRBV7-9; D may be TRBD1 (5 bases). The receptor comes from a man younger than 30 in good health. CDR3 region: CASSPRGGNQPQHF. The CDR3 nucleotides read TGTGCCAGCAGCCCCCGGGGGGGCAATCAGCCCCAGCATTTT.